This T cell receptor beta chain came from a study of tumor and adjacent non-tumor tissue in lung cancer. Study details: Patients were aged roughly 30 to 76, some 10 men and 4 to 6 women, stage I to III.

CDR3 length: 13 residues. From germline, CDR1 is SGHRS and CDR2 YFSETQ. The V gene lost 9 bases and the J gene lost 1 base, with 8 bases spanning the gap. A modified ARM-PCR protocol with three rounds of nested PCR amplified TCRbeta. A single record per CDR3 protein comes from TCRdb applying MiXCR to the multiplex PCR reads. The table shows 50,000 to 70,000 distinct CDR3 sequences, with roughly 57% occurring only once. Findings of the study overall: Shorter survival was associated with higher TCR diversity in tumors. Tumor repertoires had a smaller top 100 clone share than normal lung.

A remark on this clonotype: What it binds is not known.

This sample's RNA came from whole unsorted tissue. The normal lung tissue was taken more than 3 cm from the tumor edge. This chain connects TRBV5-1 to TRBJ2-6; the D is unclear. The clonotype originates from a man aged 65-85 years with non-small cell lung cancer. The sequencing sample was made of distant non-tumor lung tissue. CDR3 coding DNA: TGCGCCAACTTAGTTTCTGGGGCCAACGTCCTGACTTTC. Amino acids: CANLVSGANVLTF.